The next 24 T cell receptor beta chains were all read from a single sample in a study of human T cells and chemical hapten exposure. Unfractionated whole blood was the source from which total RNA was extracted. From the 5' RACE reads, TCRdb called clonotypes with MiXCR, one entry per CDR3 protein. Altogether around 100,000 distinct CDR3 sequences are present, roughly a fifth being singletons, with the ten largest covering roughly 2.8%. All receptors derive from a human donor in good health.

V is TRBV25-1 and J is TRBJ2-5; 7 nucleotides agree with TRBD2. Losses at the gene ends were 2 bases for V and 2 bases for J; bases not matched to a gene: 5. Germline CDR1 is MGHDK and CDR2 is SYGVNS. The CDR3 is made up of 15 amino acids. CDR3 in amino acids: CASSEPTSFQETQYF. DNA of the CDR3: TGTGCCAGCAGTGAACCGACTAGCTTTCAAGAGACCCAGTACTTC. Combining the CDR3 with reference TRBV25-1 and TRBJ2-5 gives the whole variable domain EADIYQTPRYLVIGTGKKITLECSQTMGHDKMYWYQQDPGMELHLIHYSYGVNSTEKGDLSSESTVSRIRTEHFPLTLESARPSHTSQYLCASSEPTSFQETQYFGPGTRLLVL.

This clonotype was observed a few times. The genes are TRBV11-1 and TRBJ2-7; D uncertain. V was shortened by 1 base and J by 0 bases, with 10 bases between the two germline ends. The CDR3 runs to 15 residues. Germline assignment: CDR1 SGHAT and CDR2 FQDESV (reference sequence). CDR3 sequence reads: CASSLDRKGSYEQYF. DNA of the CDR3: TGTGCCAGCAGCTTAGACAGAAAGGGCTCCTACGAGCAGTACTTC.

This chain links TRBV28 with TRBJ1-1, with 10 bases matching TRBD1. CDR1 is MDHEN, CDR2 SYDVKM, per germline. Trimming at V came to 3 bases and at J to 1 base, leaving 8 bases not matched to a gene. CDR3 length: 17 amino acids. CDR3 in DNA: TGTGCCAGCAGTTTGATAGGACAGGGGGTAAGGAACACTGAAGCTTTCTTT. Translating gives CASSLIGQGVRNTEAFF.

The sample holds many counts of this clonotype. The V call is TRBV28, the J call TRBJ1-2; 7 positions agree with TRBD1. Trimming took 6 bases from V and 3 from J; bases not matched to a gene: 4. CDR3 size: 13 residues. CDR1 MDHEN and CDR2 SYDVKM come from the germline V gene. CDR3 nucleotides: TGTGCCAGCAGCGGACAGGCCCACTATGGCTACACCTTC. This translates into CASSGQAHYGYTF.

This clonotype was detected only a few times. The chain links TRBV11-2 to TRBJ2-3; 11 nucleotides align to TRBD2. Looked up from germline, CDR1 is SGHAT and CDR2 is FQNNGV. There are 16 residues in the CDR3. With 5 bases clipped from V and 6 bases from J, the junction kept 10 bases outside the gene matches. CDR3 loop: CASSPQTSGIPDTQYF. For the CDR3, the DNA is TGTGCCAGCAGCCCTCAGACTAGCGGGATCCCCGATACGCAGTATTTT.

In its sample, this clonotype was seen a few times. The rearrangement uses TRBV3-1 and TRBJ2-3, with 15 bases matching TRBD2. The CDR3 sequence is 17 residues long. V lost 3 bases to trimming and J lost 4 bases; unmatched junction nucleotides: 5. The V gene's germline CDR1 is LGHDT and CDR2 YNNKEL (reference sequence). The CDR3 loop is CASSQGLAGGSADTQYF. In DNA form, the CDR3 reads TGTGCCAGCAGCCAGGGACTAGCGGGAGGTTCCGCAGATACGCAGTATTTT.

This chain uses TRBV5-1 with TRBJ2-3; no clear D gene. V shed 0 bases and J shed 2 bases, with 7 bases lying between them. Germline-derived CDR1 and CDR2 are SGHRS and YFSETQ. The CDR3 sequence is 14 residues long. The CDR3 nucleotides read TGCGCCAGCAGCTTGGCAGTACCCACAGATACGCAGTATTTT. This gives the protein CASSLAVPTDTQYF. Full variable domain (outside the CDR3, taken from reference TRBV5-1 and TRBJ2-3): KAGVTQTPRYLIKTRGQQVTLSCSPISGHRSVSWYQQTPGQGLQFLFEYFSETQRNKGNFPGRFSGRQFSNSRSEMNVSTLELGDSALYLCASSLAVPTDTQYFGPGTRLTVL.

Only a few counts were recorded for this clonotype. The rearrangement links TRBV28 to TRBJ1-2, with 7 bases lining up with TRBD1. The CDR3 is 12 amino acids. Per germline, CDR1 MDHEN and CDR2 SYDVKM. J lost 7 bases, V lost 6 bases, and 5 bases had no gene match. The DNA of the CDR3 is TGTGCCAGCAGACAGGGGCAGGGTGGCTACACCTTC. It specifies CASRQGQGGYTF.

V and J are TRBV28 and TRBJ2-1; 9 bases match TRBD1. Germline CDR1 reads MDHEN; CDR2 reads SYDVKM. J lost 1 base, V lost 4 bases, and 8 bases had no gene match. CDR3 length: 17 residues. The CDR3 bases are TGTGCCAGCAGTTCGAACACAGGGGGCGCGTCCTACAATGAGCAGTTCTTC. It specifies CASSSNTGGASYNEQFF.

A few counts support this clonotype. CDR3 in amino acids: CASSRRDLPTDTQYF. The CDR3 coding sequence is TGTGCCAGCTCGCGTCGGGACCTACCCACAGATACGCAGTATTTT. This chain links TRBV18 with TRBJ2-3; possibly TRBD1 or TRBD2 for D (5 bases each). The CDR3 has 15 residues. Trimming left V 6 bases short and J 2 bases short, with 15 bases between. Germline assignment: CDR1 KGHSH and CDR2 LQKENI.

Here the CDR3 reads CASSPPPMGNQPQHF. The CDR3 DNA reads as TGTGCCAGCAGCCCTCCCCCGATGGGCAATCAGCCCCAGCATTTT. V and J are TRBV7-2 and TRBJ1-5; D is ambiguous. Trimming took 5 bases from V and 2 from J, leaving 13 bases between them. Germline V gene data show CDR1 as SGHTA and CDR2 as FQGNSA. The CDR3 extends over 15 amino acids.

V gene TRBV28 combines with J gene TRBJ2-7; D is possibly TRBD1 (6 bases). CDR1 and CDR2 (germline): MDHEN, SYDVKM. V was cut by 5 bases and J by 2 bases, with 19 bases left in between. The CDR3 loop spans 16 amino acids. This chain's CDR3 is CASSTPGVRDAYEQYF. The CDR3 nucleotides read TGTGCCAGCAGTACACCAGGGGTTAGGGACGCCTACGAGCAGTACTTC.

This clonotype was seen more than once but under ten times. V usage is TRBV6-5 and J usage is TRBJ2-6, with D maybe TRBD1 (5 bases). The germline CDR1 and CDR2 sequences are MNHEY and SVGAGI. This CDR3 comprises 16 residues. Trimming pared 11 bases from V and 0 bases from J, leaving 17 bases between. The CDR3 DNA reads as TGTGCCTCGTGGACAAGCTCATTCTCTGGGGCCAACGTCCTGACTTTC. This encodes CASWTSSFSGANVLTF.

This clonotype has at least ten counts. The J gene is TRBJ2-7, the V gene TRBV19; D is perhaps TRBD2 (6 bases). With 4 bases removed from V and 2 bases from J, the gap between germline ends came to 12 bases. In germline, CDR1 is LNHDA, CDR2 SQIVND (reference sequence). The CDR3 covers 14 residues. CDR3 nucleotide sequence: TGTGCCAGTAGTAGCGGCGGGGCTACCTACGAGCAGTACTTC. Residues: CASSSGGATYEQYF.

V and J are TRBV4-1 and TRBJ2-7; either TRBD1 or TRBD2 may supply D (6 bases each). V gave up 2 bases and J gave up 5 bases, with 19 bases separating them. The length of the CDR3 is 16 residues. Germline values: CDR1 MGHRA, CDR2 YSYEKL. CDR3 amino acids: CASSQSNRGRGHEQYF. The CDR3 DNA follows: TGCGCCAGCAGCCAATCAAACCGGGGCCGGGGGCACGAGCAGTACTTC.

This clonotype has just a few counts. The chain links TRBV20-1 to TRBJ2-5; 12 nucleotides match TRBD2. The CDR3 spans 16 residues. Germline CDR1 DFQATT, CDR2 SNEGSKA (reference sequence). With V trimmed by 0 bases and J by 3 bases, 5 bases remained unmatched. CDR3 in DNA: TGCAGTGCTAGAGATCCTAGCGGGAGGGGCAAAGAGACCCAGTACTTC. Its protein is CSARDPSGRGKETQYF.

This clonotype occurred a few times. Written as DNA, the CDR3 is TGTGCCAGCAGTTTCAAGTCCGGGACCCCGACCTACGAGCAGTACTTC. Encoded protein: CASSFKSGTPTYEQYF. The chain is built from TRBV28 and TRBJ2-7; D possibly matches TRBD1 or TRBD2 (5 bases each). Germline loops: CDR1 MDHEN, CDR2 SYDVKM. V dropped 3 bases and J dropped 2 bases, with 17 bases sitting between them. The CDR3 runs to 16 residues.

V and J are TRBV20-1 and TRBJ2-3, with 8 positions matching TRBD2. Trimming cost V 6 bases and J 1 base; bases outside gene matches: 6. Germline values: CDR1 DFQATT, CDR2 SNEGSKA (reference sequence). The CDR3 is 14 residues long. Written as DNA, the CDR3 is TGCAGTGCGACGACTAGCGTGGGCACAGATACGCAGTATTTT. Residues: CSATTSVGTDTQYF.

The V and J genes are TRBV7-9 and TRBJ1-5; 9 nucleotides agree with TRBD1. The V gene end was trimmed by 1 base and the J gene end by 1 base; junction bases not matched to a gene: 2. Germline values: CDR1 SEHNR, CDR2 FQNEAQ (reference sequence). CDR3 size: 16 residues. CDR3 nucleotides: TGTGCCAGCAGCTTAGTGGGGACAGGGAGCAATCAGCCCCAGCATTTT. Protein sequence: CASSLVGTGSNQPQHF.

The chain couples TRBV12-3 or TRBV12-4 to TRBJ1-2, with D uncertain. With 5 bases removed from V and 7 bases from J, the gap between germline ends came to 20 bases. The CDR3 runs 15 residues. The chain's CDR3 is CASSPSSGPSAGYTF. CDR3 DNA sequence: TGTGCCAGCAGTCCCTCGAGTGGCCCTTCAGCTGGCTACACCTTC.

This clonotype was counted between two and nine times. This chain uses TRBV7-2 with TRBJ1-3; no reliable D call. The V end lost 1 base, the J end lost 0 bases, and 4 bases lay between the germline ends. The CDR3 contains 14 residues. Germline V gene lookup returns CDR1 SGHTA and CDR2 FQGNSA. The CDR3 loop is CASSLGNSGNTIYF. CDR3 nucleotides: TGTGCCAGCAGCTTAGGCAACTCTGGAAACACCATATATTTT.

V usage is TRBV4-1 and J usage is TRBJ2-2, with 9 bases matching TRBD1. This CDR3 is built from 17 residues. Germline trimming cut 4 bases from V and 4 bases from J; bases unmatched to any gene: 10. CDR1 is MGHRA, CDR2 YSYEKL, per germline. The CDR3 here is CASSRPTGQGRTGELFF. The DNA for the CDR3 is TGCGCCAGCAGCCGCCCCACGGGACAGGGTCGCACCGGGGAGCTGTTTTTT.

The rearrangement joins TRBV6-2 or TRBV6-3 to TRBJ2-7; 8 nucleotides line up with TRBD2. V lost 2 bases, J lost 0 bases, and 0 bases stayed unmatched. Germline V gene lookup returns CDR1 MNHEY and CDR2 SVGEGT. The CDR3 totals 14 residues. The CDR3: CASSYTSGSYEQYF. CDR3 in DNA: TGTGCCAGCAGTTACACTAGCGGCTCCTACGAGCAGTACTTC.

The gene calls are TRBV5-1 and TRBJ2-3, with 10 bases matching TRBD2. J was trimmed by 4 bases and V by 3 bases; bases with no gene match: 2. Germline assignment: CDR1 SGHRS and CDR2 YFSETQ. This CDR3 is 14 amino acids long. CDR3 residues: CASSSLAGADTQYF. The CDR3 DNA follows: TGCGCCAGCAGCTCCCTAGCGGGGGCAGATACGCAGTATTTT.